Below, 3 T cell receptor beta chains from the same sample are listed, as sequenced in a study of T cell changes during pregnancy in multiple sclerosis. Produced via immunoSEQ multiplex PCR; TCRdb's table is partial and in-frame only. The table records 35,000 to 50,000 clones, around 90% of them present only once. The sequences come from CD4+ T cells from peripheral blood mononuclear cells, collected in the first trimester of pregnancy. These receptors were collected from a female donor with multiple sclerosis, enrolled in a pregnancy study.

This chain uses TRBV2 with TRBJ2-2; 9 bases fit TRBD2. Germline-derived CDR1 and CDR2 are SNHLY and FYNNEI. CDR3 length: 16 amino acids. V shed 4 bases, J shed 2 bases, and the junction held 5 bases outside the gene matches. As DNA, the CDR3 is TGTGCCAGCAGTGGATCGGGACTAGCTAACACCGGGGAGCTGTTTTTT. Protein product: CASSGSGLANTGELFF.

J is TRBJ2-7 and V is TRBV6-6, with 10 positions matching TRBD2. J was trimmed by 0 bases and V by 7 bases; bases with no gene match: 6. CDR3 size: 15 residues. CDR1 is MNHNY, CDR2 SVGAGI, per germline (reference sequence). The CDR3 is CASNKAGGPSYEQYF. CDR3 DNA: TGTGCCAGCAATAAAGCGGGGGGGCCCTCCTACGAGCAGTACTTC.

The chain recombines TRBV30 with TRBJ2-1; no definite D call. The CDR3 consists of 14 residues. Germline CDR1 is GTSNPN and CDR2 is SVGIG (reference sequence). The germline V and J ends were trimmed by 2 bases and 3 bases, with 11 bases remaining between them. For the CDR3, the DNA is TGTGCCTGGAGTTCTCAGACAATCTACAATGAGCAGTTCTTC. Encoded protein: CAWSSQTIYNEQFF.